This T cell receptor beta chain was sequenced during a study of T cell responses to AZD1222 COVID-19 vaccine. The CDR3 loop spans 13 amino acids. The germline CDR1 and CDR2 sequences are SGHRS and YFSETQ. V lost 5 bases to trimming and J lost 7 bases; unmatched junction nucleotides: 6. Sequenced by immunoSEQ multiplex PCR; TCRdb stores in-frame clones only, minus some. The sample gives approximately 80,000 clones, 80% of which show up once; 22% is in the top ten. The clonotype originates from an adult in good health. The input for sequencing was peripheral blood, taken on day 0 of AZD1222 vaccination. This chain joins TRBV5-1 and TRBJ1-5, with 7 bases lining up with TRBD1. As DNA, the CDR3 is TGCGCCAGCAGTTTAGGGGGCGGGCAGCCCCAGCATTTT. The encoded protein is CASSLGGGQPQHF.